This T cell receptor (beta chain) comes out of a study of T cell responses to AZD1222 COVID-19 vaccine. Germline CDR1 LGHNA, CDR2 YSLEER. The CDR3 contains 16 residues. The V end lost 0 bases, the J end lost 2 bases, and 10 bases lay between the germline ends. Findings and caveats of the study: Unmutated regions of variants are reportedly targeted by nearly half of spike-specific TCRs.

Worth noting for this clone: What it recognizes is unknown.

Sequencing used immunoSEQ multiplex PCR; TCRdb keeps in-frame clones, though not all of them. The sample has 200,000 to 250,000 clones, 90% to 95% seen once; the top ten hold 1%. Source: peripheral blood, taken on day 0 of MenACWY control vaccination. This clonotype was sampled from an adult in good health. This chain joins TRBV4-3 and TRBJ1-4; D gene ambiguous. The CDR3 DNA follows: TGCGCCAGCAGCCAAGATCTTGCGGGTACTAATGAAAAACTGTTTTTT. Encoded protein: CASSQDLAGTNEKLFF.